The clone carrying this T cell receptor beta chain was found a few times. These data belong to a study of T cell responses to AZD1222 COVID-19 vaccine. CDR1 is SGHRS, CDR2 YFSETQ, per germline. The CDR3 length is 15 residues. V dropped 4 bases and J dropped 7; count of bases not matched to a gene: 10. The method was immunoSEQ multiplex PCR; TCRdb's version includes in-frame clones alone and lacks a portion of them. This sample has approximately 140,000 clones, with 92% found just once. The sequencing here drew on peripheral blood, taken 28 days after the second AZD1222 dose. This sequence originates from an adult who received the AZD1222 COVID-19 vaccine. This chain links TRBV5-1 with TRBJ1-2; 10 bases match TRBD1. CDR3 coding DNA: TGCGCCAGCAGCCCCTTAGGACAGGGGGGACTTGGCTACACCTTC. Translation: CASSPLGQGGLGYTF.